The 5 T cell receptor beta chains listed next were all sequenced from one sample in a study of metastatic and nonmetastatic thyroid tumors. TCRdb re-analyzed the PCR reads through MiXCR. The data show about 13,000 clones, with around 25% seen just once and about 12% held by the top ten. The entire patient cohort was treatment-naive prior to thyroid surgery. The sample taken for sequencing was adjacent normal tissue. The receptors come from a female donor with papillary thyroid cancer or a benign thyroid nodule (not recorded which). Some clones in this sample may be carry-over from other donors' samples.

This clone was recorded at least ten times. V gene TRBV5-1 combines with J gene TRBJ1-4; possible D gene TRBD1, 6 bases. This CDR3 spans 16 amino acids. Trimming removed 3 bases at V and 4 bases at J, with 16 bases between. Germline CDR1 and CDR2: SGHRS and YFSETQ. CDR3 in amino acids: CASSSDGQQYNEKLFF. The DNA for the CDR3 is TGCGCCAGCAGCTCGGACGGACAGCAATATAATGAAAAACTGTTTTTT.

This rearrangement joins TRBV5-1 to TRBJ2-7; unclear D gene. The germline CDR1 and CDR2 sequences are SGHRS and YFSETQ. Trimming cost V 0 bases and J 0 bases, with 10 bases left between them. The CDR3 has 15 amino acids. The CDR3 sequence: CASSLGSGISYEQYF. CDR3 coding DNA: TGCGCCAGCAGCTTGGGGTCAGGCATCTCCTACGAGCAGTACTTC.

This clone showed up many times. V is TRBV4-2 and J is TRBJ1-4; TRBD1 might be the D (6 bases). V was clipped by 1 base and J by 5 bases, with 11 bases between them. The CDR3 has 15 amino acids. Per germline, CDR1 LGHNA and CDR2 YNFKEQ. CDR3 nucleotide sequence: TGTGCCAGCAGCCAAGTTAGGGGGGCAAATGAAAAACTGTTTTTT. It encodes CASSQVRGANEKLFF.

By sample fraction, this clone is medium-sized. J is TRBJ2-6 and V is TRBV2; D remains ambiguous. The germline V gene has CDR1 SNHLY and CDR2 FYNNEI. V was clipped by 7 bases and J by 4 bases, with 14 bases between them. This CDR3 has 15 amino acids. This CDR3 reads CASTTEFPGANVLTF. CDR3 bases: TGTGCCAGCACTACCGAATTCCCGGGGGCCAACGTCCTGACTTTC.

The chain employs TRBV6-4 and TRBJ2-1, with D perhaps being TRBD1 or TRBD2 (6 bases each). Germline-derived CDR1 and CDR2 are MRHNA and SNTAGT. V was clipped by 5 bases and J by 10 bases, with 24 bases between them. The CDR3 has 16 residues. Here the CDR3 reads CASSSEPTGLGGEQFF. In DNA, the CDR3 is TGTGCCAGCAGTTCCGAACCCACGGGACTGGGGGGCGAGCAGTTCTTC.